Shown below are 21 T cell receptor beta chains from a single sample sequenced in a study of glioma-infiltrating T cells after dendritic cell vaccination. Here immunoSEQ multiplex PCR was the method, and the copy in TCRdb shows in-frame clones only, minus some. The repertoire consists of tens of thousands of clones, with around 83% occurring once and the leading ten covering over 9%. Sequencing was performed on blood, taken before dendritic cell vaccination. All receptors come from a human donor with glioblastoma.

The chain has TRBV4-2 and TRBJ2-3, with 10 nucleotides matching TRBD2. With V trimmed by 3 bases and J by 5 bases, 8 bases remained unmatched. CDR1 is LGHNA, CDR2 YNFKEQ, per germline. The CDR3 has 16 residues. For the CDR3, the DNA is TGTGCCAGCAGCCAGAGCGGGGGGGCCCCCGTAGATACGCAGTATTTT. Translated: CASSQSGGAPVDTQYF.

V and J are TRBV5-1 and TRBJ1-1; D is possibly TRBD1 (6 bases). This CDR3 comprises 15 residues. Germline CDR1 reads SGHRS; CDR2 reads YFSETQ. The ends were cut back, 5 bases at V and 0 bases at J, with 14 bases in the middle. The CDR3 sequence is CASRREQGMNTEAFF. The DNA of the CDR3 is TGCGCCAGCAGGCGCGAGCAGGGGATGAACACTGAAGCTTTCTTT.

The rearrangement links TRBV7-9 to TRBJ1-4; D gene uncertain. This CDR3 is 15 amino acids long. The germline CDR1 and CDR2 sequences are SEHNR and FQNEAQ (reference sequence). Between the trimmed V and J ends, which lost 5 bases and 8 bases, there was a span of 18 bases. CDR3 DNA: TGTGCCAGCAGCCCCGTTTTTATGGGCGAGGAAAAACTGTTTTTT. Its protein product is CASSPVFMGEEKLFF.

J is TRBJ2-5 and V is TRBV5-4; 7 positions agree with TRBD1. V trimming: 4 bases; J trimming: 3 bases; junction bases outside the gene matches: 9. CDR1 and CDR2 from the germline V gene are SGHNT and YYREEE (reference sequence). This CDR3 spans 15 amino acids. CDR3 sequence: CASSPQIGTEETQYF. The CDR3 DNA reads TGTGCCAGCAGCCCCCAAATAGGGACAGAAGAGACCCAGTACTTC.

V gene TRBV18 combines with J gene TRBJ1-6; D ambiguous. Trimming took 8 bases from V and 0 from J, leaving 5 bases between them. Germline lookup yields CDR1 KGHSH and CDR2 LQKENI. The CDR3 covers 13 residues. This CDR3 reads CASQFSYNSPLHF. The CDR3 DNA reads TGTGCCAGCCAATTCTCCTATAATTCACCCCTCCACTTT.

The V and J genes are TRBV5-1 and TRBJ2-3; possible D gene TRBD1, 6 bases. Trimming took off 0 bases at V and 4 bases at J, with 9 bases between the two ends. The length of the CDR3 is 14 residues. Germline V gene data show CDR1 as SGHRS and CDR2 as YFSETQ. Here the CDR3 DNA reads TGCGCCAGCAGCTTGGACAGGGCCCCAGATACGCAGTATTTT. This gives the protein CASSLDRAPDTQYF.

This chain connects TRBV5-1 to TRBJ1-5; D perhaps matches TRBD1 (5 bases). With 0 bases removed from V and 4 bases from J, the gap between germline ends came to 14 bases. Germline V gene lookup returns CDR1 SGHRS and CDR2 YFSETQ. The CDR3 extends over 16 amino acids. The CDR3 DNA is TGCGCCAGCAGCTTGGAGGGGATGAAGGCAAATCAGCCCCAGCATTTT. Amino acids: CASSLEGMKANQPQHF.

This chain links TRBV28 with TRBJ2-5; possible D gene TRBD1, 6 bases. Looked up from germline, CDR1 is MDHEN and CDR2 is SYDVKM. V was trimmed by 5 bases and J by 1 base, leaving 11 bases between them. This CDR3 is built from 14 residues. CDR3 loop: CASSVTGSQETQYF. The CDR3 DNA reads TGTGCCAGCAGTGTGACAGGTTCCCAAGAGACCCAGTACTTC.

The chain carries TRBV29-1 and TRBJ2-1, with D possibly being TRBD1 (5 bases). Trimming cost V 7 bases and J 6 bases, with 25 bases left between them. Germline V gene data show CDR1 as SQVTM and CDR2 as ANQGSEA. This CDR3 has 16 residues. Written as DNA, the CDR3 is TGCAGCGGCCGAAGAAGTGGACACTCCAGTCTCAATGAGCAGTTCTTC. Amino acids: CSGRRSGHSSLNEQFF.

The genes are TRBV19 and TRBJ1-2, with D possibly being TRBD1 (5 bases). CDR3 length: 16 amino acids. Trimming removed 4 bases at V and 8 bases at J, with 23 bases between. Germline CDR1 LNHDA, CDR2 SQIVND (reference sequence). The CDR3 loop is CASSNTIVRWGGGYTF. CDR3 in DNA: TGTGCCAGTAGTAACACAATTGTGCGGTGGGGCGGCGGCTACACCTTC.

The chain joins TRBV7-2 to TRBJ1-4; D ambiguous. V was shortened by 7 bases and J by 10 bases, with 19 bases between the two germline ends. This CDR3 is 14 amino acids long. Germline V CDR1 and CDR2: SGHTA, FQGNSA. The CDR3 region has the DNA TGTGCCAGCACCAATAAGGTCACCGCGGGAAAACTGTTTTTT. The encoded protein is CASTNKVTAGKLFF.

CDR3 protein: CASSRDSGEGTDTQYF. The CDR3 DNA sequence: TGCGCCAGCAGCCGGGATAGCGGGGAGGGGACAGATACGCAGTATTTT. The rearrangement uses TRBV10-1 and TRBJ2-3, with 8 bases aligning to TRBD2. Germline V gives CDR1 WNHNN, CDR2 SYGVQD (reference sequence). This CDR3 spans 16 amino acids. The J segment lost 3 bases and the V segment lost 6 bases, leaving 11 bases of the junction unmatched.

The chain combines TRBV19 with TRBJ1-6; weak D call: TRBD1 (5 bases). This CDR3 region has 17 residues. V dropped 1 base and J dropped 11 bases, with 21 bases sitting between them. The germline V gene has CDR1 LNHDA and CDR2 SQIVND (reference sequence). The CDR3 protein is CASSIGVLDRPQAPLHF. As DNA, the CDR3 is TGTGCCAGTAGTATAGGGGTTCTCGACAGACCACAAGCACCCCTCCACTTT.

This chain uses TRBV15 with TRBJ1-5; no firm D call. V lost 0 bases and J lost 7, with 10 bases in between. CDR3 length equals 14 residues. Germline lookup yields CDR1 LNHNV and CDR2 YYDKDF (reference sequence). CDR3 residues: CATSRDRSPQPQHF. The CDR3 DNA is TGTGCCACCAGCAGAGATAGGAGCCCCCAGCCCCAGCATTTT.

In this sample, this clone turned up once. This rearrangement joins TRBV7-9 to TRBJ2-5; 7 bases fit TRBD2. V lost 1 base, J lost 0 bases, and 5 bases stayed unmatched. CDR1 and CDR2 (germline): SEHNR, FQNEAQ (reference sequence). The CDR3 covers 16 residues. CDR3 coding DNA: TGTGCCAGCAGCTTAGGCGCTAGCGGAGACCAAGAGACCCAGTACTTC. Its translation is CASSLGASGDQETQYF.

This rearrangement joins TRBV4-2 to TRBJ2-1, with 12 nucleotides matching TRBD2. CDR1 LGHNA and CDR2 YNFKEQ come from the germline V gene. Trimming at V came to 4 bases and at J to 6 bases, leaving 10 bases not matched to a gene. This CDR3 has 17 residues. Here the CDR3 DNA reads TGTGCCAGCAGCCTGACCGCGACTAGCGGGGGAATCAATGAGCAGTTCTTC. It translates to CASSLTATSGGINEQFF.

This chain connects TRBV6-5 to TRBJ1-1; 7 bases map to TRBD1. Trimming removed 0 bases from V and 1 base from J; junction bases left unmatched: 2. This CDR3 is built from 15 residues. CDR1 and CDR2 from the germline V gene are MNHEY and SVGAGI. The CDR3 reads CASSYSRDRNTEAFF. The CDR3 DNA sequence: TGTGCCAGCAGTTACTCGAGGGACAGGAACACTGAAGCTTTCTTT.

CDR3 residues: CASSLTSGQGFGYTF. The DNA for the CDR3 is TGCGCCAGCAGCTTAACTTCGGGACAGGGGTTTGGCTACACCTTC. The chain has TRBV5-1 and TRBJ1-2, with 10 bases aligning to TRBD1. The CDR3 runs to 15 residues. The germline gives CDR1 SGHRS, CDR2 YFSETQ. V lost 2 bases to trimming and J lost 7 bases; unmatched junction nucleotides: 8.

This clone was observed a single time. The chain joins TRBV6-1 to TRBJ1-4; 7 bases line up with TRBD1. This CDR3 has 16 residues. Losses at the gene ends were 3 bases for V and 0 bases for J; bases not matched to a gene: 4. The germline V gene has CDR1 MNHNS and CDR2 SASEGT. The CDR3 region is CASSDGTAATNEKLFF. The CDR3 DNA sequence: TGTGCCAGCAGTGACGGGACAGCCGCAACTAATGAAAAACTGTTTTTT.

This chain uses TRBV28 with TRBJ1-4; possibly TRBD1 for D (5 bases). V was pared by 2 bases and J by 4 bases, with 11 bases between. This CDR3 is built from 15 residues. Germline loops: CDR1 MDHEN, CDR2 SYDVKM. The CDR3 reads CASSLKGAYNEKLFF. The CDR3 DNA reads as TGTGCCAGCAGTTTAAAAGGGGCGTATAATGAAAAACTGTTTTTT.

This chain uses TRBV2 with TRBJ2-3, with a tentative D call TRBD2 (6 bases). Trimming took 6 bases from V and 1 from J, leaving 17 bases between them. The germline gives CDR1 SNHLY, CDR2 FYNNEI. This CDR3 comprises 16 residues. The CDR3 DNA reads as TGTGCCAGCAGGCAACCTAGGGACTTCCGCACAGATACGCAGTATTTT. As protein: CASRQPRDFRTDTQYF.